The clone carrying this TCR beta chain showed up many times. Its specificity is unknown. It was around 11 ml of fresh peripheral blood that supplied the PBMCs. The data originate from a study of T cells in Graves' hyperthyroidism and ophthalmopathy. Study-wide findings and caveats: Most thyroid clonotypes with frequency above 0.001 were detected in blood.

The germline V gene has CDR1 MDHEN and CDR2 SYDVKM. This CDR3 spans 15 amino acids. V lost 5 bases to trimming and J lost 0 bases, with 13 bases between them. Researchers took RNA transcripts and amplified the TCR beta CDR3 regions from them. The TCR CDR3 was amplified in a first-round RT-PCR using the HTBI primer set. In TCRdb, the multiplex PCR reads were re-called with MiXCR into one record per CDR3 protein. The sample lists fewer than 350,000 distinct CDR3 sequences; over 15% were seen once. The receptor was isolated from a woman aged 40 to 50 with Graves' ophthalmopathy. Sequenced sample: blood. V gene TRBV28 combines with J gene TRBJ2-5; tentatively, D is TRBD1 (6 bases). The CDR3 bases are TGTGCCAGCAGTGGGCTGGGGGCGTACCAAGAGACCCAGTACTTC. It encodes CASSGLGAYQETQYF.